The 26 T cell receptor beta chains in this list originate from one sample, sequenced in a study of post-analysis software for immune sequencing data. Study-level findings and limits: With TRBV5-6, TRBV5-1 and TRBV20-1 included, several TRBV segments were more frequent in patients than in controls.

These receptors have no identified antigens. cDNA libraries of TCR beta carried unique molecular identifiers. TCRdb ran MiXCR on the PCR reads and lists one entry per CDR3 protein. The top ten clones hold about 12% of a sample with about 500,000 distinct CDR3 sequences, around 40% of them seen once. The sample consisted of blood. All receptors come from a girl between 10 and 17 years old with multiple sclerosis.

This clonotype was seen a few times. The rearrangement links TRBV20-1 to TRBJ2-7; TRBD2 agrees at 9 bases. From germline, CDR1 is DFQATT and CDR2 SNEGSKA (reference sequence). V lost 3 bases and J lost 6; bases outside the gene matches: 12. This CDR3 region has 15 residues. CDR3 DNA: TGCAGTGCTAGGGACTTTGGGACTAGCTCGCTCGAGCAGTACTTC. As protein: CSARDFGTSSLEQYF.

The V gene is TRBV4-1, the J gene TRBJ1-5; D unresolved. The ends were cut back, 5 bases at V and 4 bases at J, with 9 bases in the middle. CDR3 length: 13 amino acids. Per germline, CDR1 MGHRA and CDR2 YSYEKL. CDR3 in amino acids: CASSSVVNQPQHF. The DNA for the CDR3 is TGCGCCAGCAGCTCGGTGGTTAATCAGCCCCAGCATTTT.

The chain combines TRBV20-1 with TRBJ2-7; no definite D call. Germline lookup yields CDR1 DFQATT and CDR2 SNEGSKA (reference sequence). V was clipped by 6 bases and J by 0 bases, with 12 bases between them. The CDR3 has 13 amino acids. The CDR3 DNA is TGCAGTGCCCGCCGAGACGACTCCTACGAGCAGTACTTC. Its protein product is CSARRDDSYEQYF.

The chain recombines TRBV11-2 with TRBJ1-1; D is possibly TRBD1 (6 bases). Trimming removed 0 bases at V and 4 bases at J, with 12 bases between. CDR1 and CDR2 from the germline V gene are SGHAT and FQNNGV. The CDR3 is 15 amino acids. Here the CDR3 reads CASSLEGTGSTEAFF. CDR3 nucleotide sequence: TGTGCCAGCAGCTTAGAAGGAACAGGGAGCACTGAAGCTTTCTTT.

The table lists this clonotype with a few counts. The chain combines TRBV12-3 or TRBV12-4 with TRBJ2-1; a possible D gene is TRBD2 (6 bases). Trimming shortened V by 6 bases and J by 0 bases, and 15 bases separated the two germline ends. This CDR3 is 16 amino acids long. For the CDR3, the DNA is TGTGCCAGCAGCAGCGCCGGACTACTCTCCTACAATGAGCAGTTCTTC. Its protein is CASSSAGLLSYNEQFF.

This clonotype appeared once. Possible read error: a much larger clone is one base away. The chain is built from TRBV10-2 and TRBJ2-7, with 7 bases that match TRBD1. This CDR3 spans 15 amino acids. V lost 10 bases and J lost 0; bases outside the gene matches: 12. CDR1 and CDR2 (germline): WSHSY, SAAADI. CDR3 sequence reads: CANRTEQGNSYEQYF. In DNA form, the CDR3 reads TGCGCCAACAGGACAGAACAGGGGAACTCCTACGAGCAGTACTTC.

V gene TRBV4-3 combines with J gene TRBJ1-4; D ambiguous. Germline values: CDR1 LGHNA, CDR2 YSLEER. This CDR3 comprises 17 residues. V was cut by 1 base and J by 0 bases, with 12 bases left in between. For the CDR3, the DNA is TGCGCCAGCAGCCAAGTCGGTTTTACAGCAACTAATGAAAAACTGTTTTTT. Its translation: CASSQVGFTATNEKLFF.

Turning to this clonotype: One junction end does not reproduce the germline sequence, and a read error may be involved. The V and J genes are TRBV5-1 and TRBJ2-1, with D unclear. CDR3 size: 15 residues. The germline gives CDR1 SGHRS, CDR2 YFSETQ. This CDR3 reads CTSSEGRSSYNEQFF. The CDR3 nucleotides read TGCACCAGCAGCGAAGGCAGAAGCTCCTACAATGAGCAGTTCTTC.

This clonotype showed up many times. CDR3: CASSLGSGIYNEQFF. In DNA form, the CDR3 reads TGCGCCAGCAGCTTGGGTAGCGGGATATACAATGAGCAGTTCTTC. This rearrangement joins TRBV5-1 to TRBJ2-1, with 8 positions matching TRBD2. The V and J ends lost 0 bases and 4 bases, in that order; junction bases with no gene match: 3. Germline assignment: CDR1 SGHRS and CDR2 YFSETQ. The length of the CDR3 is 15 residues.

This clonotype was seen a handful of times. The chain joins TRBV7-3 to TRBJ2-3, with TRBD2 identical over 13 bases. V gave up 4 bases and J gave up 3 bases; unmatched junction bases: 10. Germline assignment: CDR1 SGHTA and CDR2 FQGTGA. The CDR3 is made up of 18 amino acids. DNA for the CDR3: TGTGCCAGCAGCTCTATCCTCGGGGGACTAGCGGGAACAGATACGCAGTATTTT. Translation gives CASSSILGGLAGTDTQYF.

The rearrangement uses TRBV20-1 and TRBJ2-7, with 10 bases matching TRBD1. The CDR3 is 15 residues long. Germline V CDR1 and CDR2: DFQATT, SNEGSKA (reference sequence). V lost 0 bases to trimming and J lost 4 bases; unmatched junction nucleotides: 6. The CDR3 loop is CSARDETGGTYEQYF. DNA of the CDR3: TGCAGTGCTAGAGATGAGACAGGGGGCACTTACGAGCAGTACTTC.

This clonotype was counted between two and nine times. V gene TRBV10-3 combines with J gene TRBJ2-1; 9 bases are a match to TRBD1. The trim removed 5 bases at V and 5 bases at J, leaving 10 bases unmatched. This CDR3 is 16 amino acids long. The germline gives CDR1 ENHRY, CDR2 SYGVKD. The CDR3 region is CAISSSDRGRDNEQFF. CDR3 coding DNA: TGTGCCATCAGTTCATCGGACAGGGGACGGGACAATGAGCAGTTCTTC.

The chain has TRBV4-2 and TRBJ2-2, with D tentatively TRBD1 (6 bases). There are 16 residues in the CDR3. Germline CDR1 is LGHNA and CDR2 is YNFKEQ. V lost 3 bases and J 0 bases, leaving 11 bases between the germline ends. The CDR3 here is CASSHPGVTNTGELFF. The DNA for the CDR3 is TGTGCCAGCAGCCACCCAGGGGTCACGAACACCGGGGAGCTGTTTTTT.

The gene calls are TRBV3-1 and TRBJ2-7; 9 nucleotides line up with TRBD1. The ends lost 1 base at V and 6 bases at J; junction bases unmatched: 10. The germline V gene has CDR1 LGHDT and CDR2 YNNKEL (reference sequence). The CDR3 covers 16 residues. For the CDR3, the DNA is TGTGCCAGCAGCCAAGGGTCCACGGGACAGGGCCCCGAGCAGTACTTC. Translated, it gives CASSQGSTGQGPEQYF.

The chain couples TRBV5-1 to TRBJ1-2; TRBD1 is a possible D gene (5 bases). Germline CDR1 reads SGHRS; CDR2 reads YFSETQ. The V end lost 3 bases, the J end lost 8 bases, and 14 bases lay between the germline ends. CDR3 length: 13 amino acids. CDR3 sequence: CASSSLGDGGYTF. CDR3 sequence (DNA): TGCGCCAGCAGCTCCTTGGGGGATGGAGGCTACACCTTC.

This sequence joins TRBV12-3 or TRBV12-4 and TRBJ2-3, with TRBD2 matching 13 bases. CDR3 size: 16 residues. V lost 7 bases and J lost 6; bases outside the gene matches: 10. The CDR3 nucleotides are TGTGCCAGCACCTCTCGGGGACTAGCGGGACCGGATACGCAGTATTTT. Translated: CASTSRGLAGPDTQYF.

Details on this clonotype: Relative to the germline gene, one junction end is altered; a read error may explain this. This chain joins TRBV29-1 and TRBJ2-1, with D unclear. Germline V CDR1 and CDR2: SQVTM, ANQGSEA. The CDR3 has 12 amino acids. The CDR3 loop reads CSGEDLGNEQFF. CDR3 nucleotides: TGCAGCGGTGAAGATCTGGGGAATGAGCAGTTCTTC.

This chain joins TRBV6-6 and TRBJ2-5; 9 bases match TRBD2. Looked up from germline, CDR1 is MNHNY and CDR2 is SVGAGI (reference sequence). The CDR3 sequence is 17 residues long. The ends lost 4 bases at V and 1 base at J; junction bases unmatched: 10. The CDR3 reads CASSSRGRAPSQETQYF. CDR3 sequence (DNA): TGTGCCAGCAGTTCCCGCGGGAGGGCCCCCTCCCAAGAGACCCAGTACTTC.

The chain has TRBV28 and TRBJ2-3; D is undetermined. The CDR3 sequence is 16 residues long. V was cut by 5 bases and J by 2 bases, with 17 bases left in between. Germline V lookup: CDR1 MDHEN, CDR2 SYDVKM. The CDR3 loop is CASSPTRAYPTDTQYF. The CDR3 DNA follows: TGTGCCAGCAGTCCTACCCGGGCCTATCCCACAGATACGCAGTATTTT.

The chain carries TRBV4-2 and TRBJ2-5; D gene ambiguous. The CDR3 covers 16 residues. The V gene lost 4 bases and the J gene lost 0 bases, with 15 bases spanning the gap. Germline CDR1 LGHNA, CDR2 YNFKEQ. The CDR3 DNA follows: TGTGCCAGCAGCCCCTCGGACGGAGCGCACCAAGAGACCCAGTACTTC. It translates to CASSPSDGAHQETQYF.

Comments on this clonotype: One base away lies a much larger clone, so this may be a sequencing read error. V is TRBV4-1 and J is TRBJ2-7; TRBD2 agrees at 11 bases. Germline-derived CDR1 and CDR2 are MGHRA and YSYEKL. This CDR3 has 15 amino acids. The CDR3 DNA reads as TGCGCCAGCAGCCAAACTAGCGGGAGCTCCTACGAGCGGTACTTC. Encoded protein: CASSQTSGSSYERYF.

A few counts support this clonotype. This chain uses TRBV5-1 with TRBJ2-1; no firm D call. Germline values: CDR1 SGHRS, CDR2 YFSETQ. V lost 0 bases and J lost 9, with 10 bases in between. The CDR3 length is 13 residues. This CDR3 is CASSLVRFGEQFF. As DNA, the CDR3 is TGCGCCAGCAGCTTGGTGCGGTTCGGTGAGCAGTTCTTC.

The gene calls are TRBV29-1 and TRBJ2-1, with unresolved D. V shed 4 bases and J shed 2 bases, with 3 bases lying between them. Germline-derived CDR1 and CDR2 are SQVTM and ANQGSEA. The CDR3 spans 11 residues. The CDR3 loop is CSVGTYNEQFF. The CDR3 region has the DNA TGCAGCGTTGGGACCTACAATGAGCAGTTCTTC.

This clonotype was picked up one time. The chain employs TRBV19 and TRBJ2-5; 12 bases match TRBD2. The CDR3 consists of 16 residues. CDR1 is LNHDA, CDR2 SQIVND, per germline (reference sequence). V shed 3 bases and J 1 base; nucleotides not matched to a gene: 3. For the CDR3, the DNA is TGTGCCAGTAGTATCACTAGCGGGAGGCGCCAAGAGACCCAGTACTTC. Amino acid sequence: CASSITSGRRQETQYF. Looking up the rest from reference TRBV19 and TRBJ2-5 gives the full variable domain: DGGITQSPKYLFRKEGQNVTLSCEQNLNHDAMYWYRQDPGQGLRLIYYSQIVNDFQKGDIAEGYSVSREKKESFPLTVTSAQKNPTAFYLCASSITSGRRQETQYFGPGTRLLVL.

This clonotype has just a few counts. The rearrangement links TRBV20-1 to TRBJ2-5; tentatively, D is TRBD2 (6 bases). This CDR3 has 15 residues. The V end lost 6 bases, the J end lost 2 bases, and 19 bases lay between the germline ends. From germline, CDR1 is DFQATT and CDR2 SNEGSKA (reference sequence). CDR3 region: CSAPPQVAAQETQYF. The CDR3, as DNA: TGCAGTGCCCCACCCCAGGTAGCGGCTCAAGAGACCCAGTACTTC.

The chain carries TRBV28 and TRBJ2-7; D may be TRBD1 (6 bases). The V gene lost 10 bases and the J gene lost 2 bases, with 15 bases spanning the gap. CDR3 size: 13 residues. Germline V gives CDR1 MDHEN, CDR2 SYDVKM. The CDR3 loop is CATQGTPAYEQYF. Here the CDR3 DNA reads TGTGCCACGCAGGGGACACCAGCCTACGAGCAGTACTTC.